This T cell receptor beta chain stems from a study of follicular helper T cells after annual influenza vaccination. Documented time point: 2013-2014 season, 7 days after vaccination. A note on this clone: The antigen is unknown.

The V end was cut by 4 bases, the J end by 5 bases, with 17 bases between. The CDR3 has 15 residues. Germline values: CDR1 MDHEN, CDR2 SYDVKM. Repertoires were generated with immunoSEQ multiplex PCR, while TCRdb's copy carries only in-frame clones and drops some. The table shows some 8,300 clones, with approximately 83% occurring only once. Study-level findings and limits: Recurrent ICOS+CD38+ cTfh clonotypes included tetramer and AIM influenza-specific ones.

V and J are TRBV28 and TRBJ2-5, with D possibly being TRBD2 (7 bases). The sample consisted of CXCR5+ CD38- circulating T follicular helper cells from blood, taken 7 days after influenza vaccination. Subset noted: circulating Tfh, non-naive CD4+CXCR5+PD-1+ (ICOS+CD38+ or ICOS-CD38-). The source of this sequence is an adult who received the influenza vaccine. The CDR3, as DNA: TGTGCCAGCAGTTCCCCACGGGGGGCAGTGGAGACCCAGTACTTC. It encodes CASSSPRGAVETQYF.